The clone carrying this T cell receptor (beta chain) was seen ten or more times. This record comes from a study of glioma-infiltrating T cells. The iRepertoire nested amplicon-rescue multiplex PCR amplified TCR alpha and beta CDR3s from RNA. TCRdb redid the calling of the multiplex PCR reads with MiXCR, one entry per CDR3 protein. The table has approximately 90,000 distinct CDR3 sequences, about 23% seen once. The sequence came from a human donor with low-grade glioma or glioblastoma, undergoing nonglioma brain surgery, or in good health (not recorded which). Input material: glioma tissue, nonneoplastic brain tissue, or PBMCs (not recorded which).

In DNA, the CDR3 is TGTGCCAGCAGCCGACAGGGTGATGAAGCTTTCTTT. Its translation: CASSRQGDEAFF. The rearrangement uses TRBV3-1 and TRBJ1-1; 7 bases are a match to TRBD1. The CDR3 sequence is 12 residues long. The germline CDR1 and CDR2 sequences are LGHDT and YNNKEL (reference sequence). J gave up 7 bases and V 4 bases, and 3 bases lay outside the gene matches.